The present T cell receptor beta chain was sequenced within a study of shared clonotypes between healthy human individuals. Study conclusions and caveats: On the whole, naive subsets had larger estimated richness than memory subsets had.

Data came from immunoSEQ multiplex PCR; TCRdb stores just in-frame clones and leaves some out. The sample lists some 1 million clones, 60% to 80% occurring once. On this clone itself: Its antigen remains unknown.

Looked up from germline, CDR1 is MNHEY and CDR2 is SVGAGI. The CDR3 loop spans 15 amino acids. Trimming pared 6 bases from V and 1 base from J, leaving 12 bases between. Material: memory CD4+ T cells sorted from blood. Subset defined: CD45RA-negative fraction. The TCR was taken from a man between 18 and 35 years old in good health. The V gene is TRBV6-5, the J gene TRBJ2-2, with D unresolved. CDR3 sequence reads: CASSTNSGNTGELFF. For the CDR3, the DNA is TGTGCCAGCAGCACTAACTCGGGGAACACCGGGGAGCTGTTTTTT.